One sample yielded the 18 T cell receptor beta chains listed below, sequenced in a study of CD8+ T cells in alopecia areata. Treatment in this sample: oral pan-JAK inhibitor, 5-10 mg twice daily. RNA extraction was followed by reverse transcription into cDNA, which acted as the sequencing template. The repertoire was sequenced with immunoSEQ multiplex PCR; TCRdb's copy has only in-frame clones and lacks some. The sample includes 150,000 to 200,000 clones, 40% to 65% seen only once; the top ten take 10% to 14%. The sample here was CD8+ T cells sorted from blood, taken at week 24, from a patient treated with tofacitinib. These receptors were taken from a human donor with alopecia areata.

A few counts support this clone. This sequence joins TRBV15 and TRBJ1-1, with unresolved D. Germline lookup yields CDR1 LNHNV and CDR2 YYDKDF (reference sequence). The germline V and J ends were trimmed by 5 bases and 6 bases, with 13 bases remaining between them. This CDR3 spans 13 amino acids. CDR3 region: CATSSHMRAEAFF. CDR3 DNA: TGTGCCACCAGCTCACACATGAGGGCTGAAGCTTTCTTT.

This clone was detected a few times. V and J are TRBV2 and TRBJ2-1; 7 bases align to TRBD1. In germline, CDR1 is SNHLY, CDR2 FYNNEI. The CDR3 loop spans 10 amino acids. Trimming at V came to 8 bases and at J to 13 bases, leaving 5 bases not matched to a gene. CDR3 coding DNA: TGTGCCAGCGAGGGACAGTTCCAGTTCTTC. Residues: CASEGQFQFF.

The chain employs TRBV5-1 and TRBJ1-2; D not certain. V was clipped by 1 base and J by 8 bases, with 9 bases between them. Germline CDR1 reads SGHRS; CDR2 reads YFSETQ. The CDR3 length is 12 residues. DNA for the CDR3: TGCGCCAGCAGCTTGTGGGGAGACGGCTACACCTTC. Protein product: CASSLWGDGYTF.

The chain is built from TRBV7-9 and TRBJ1-4; D unclear. Trimming shortened V by 4 bases and J by 5 bases, and 14 bases separated the two germline ends. Germline CDR1 is SEHNR and CDR2 is FQNEAQ (reference sequence). CDR3 length equals 15 residues. CDR3 DNA sequence: TGTGCCAGCAGCTCTTCCCGGGAGGTGAATGAAAAACTGTTTTTT. Residues: CASSSSREVNEKLFF.

The chain joins TRBV6-6 to TRBJ1-2, with a weak D call TRBD1 (6 bases). Trimming stripped 6 bases from V and 9 bases from J, with 11 bases between. Germline V gene sequence: CDR1 MNHNY, CDR2 SVGAGI (reference sequence). This CDR3 comprises 11 residues. CDR3: CASSPGDSYTF. CDR3 DNA: TGTGCCAGCAGCCCGGGGGACAGCTACACCTTC.

The chain combines TRBV4-3 with TRBJ1-1, with a weak D call TRBD1 (5 bases). Germline CDR1 reads LGHNA; CDR2 reads YSLEER. The CDR3 sequence is 15 residues long. V was shortened by 2 bases and J by 6 bases, with 16 bases between the two germline ends. This chain's CDR3 is CASSQLTGTWAEAFF. The CDR3 DNA reads as TGCGCCAGCAGCCAATTAACCGGGACGTGGGCTGAAGCTTTCTTT.

This chain uses TRBV6-5 with TRBJ2-2; D gene uncertain. CDR1 and CDR2 (germline): MNHEY, SVGAGI. The CDR3 consists of 11 residues. Trimming cost V 5 bases and J 7 bases, with 5 bases left between them. CDR3 in amino acids: CASSKNGELFF. DNA for the CDR3: TGTGCCAGCAGTAAAAACGGGGAGCTGTTTTTT.

The table lists this clone with a count of one. Other nucleotide sequences from this sample produce the same CDR3. The V call is TRBV27, the J call TRBJ2-7; D remains unclear. V lost 0 bases and J 3 bases, leaving 9 bases between the germline ends. The CDR3 loop spans 14 amino acids. Germline lookup yields CDR1 MNHEY and CDR2 SMNVEV (reference sequence). The CDR3 sequence: CASSLSGSLYEQYF. CDR3 in DNA: TGTGCCAGCAGTTTATCGGGGTCTCTCTACGAGCAGTACTTC.

The table lists this clone with a few counts. CDR3 DNA: TGTGCCAGCAGCGTACACGGATCTGGGGCCAACGTCCTGACTTTC. This sequence encodes CASSVHGSGANVLTF. V gene TRBV9 combines with J gene TRBJ2-6, with D unresolved. The CDR3 contains 15 residues. Trimming stripped 1 base from V and 1 base from J, with 6 bases between. In germline, CDR1 is SGDLS, CDR2 YYNGEE.

The genes are TRBV28 and TRBJ2-2; 9 bases are a match to TRBD1. The CDR3 is made up of 15 amino acids. Trimming at V came to 5 bases and at J to 5 bases, leaving 6 bases not matched to a gene. CDR1 is MDHEN and CDR2 is SYDVKM in the germline V gene. The CDR3 DNA is TGTGCCAGCAGTCACAGGGGGCGTCGGACCGGGGAGCTGTTTTTT. It translates to CASSHRGRRTGELFF.

J is TRBJ1-5 and V is TRBV11-1; D is unclear. Per germline, CDR1 SGHAT and CDR2 FQDESV (reference sequence). The CDR3 has 13 residues. Trimming left V 1 base short and J 6 bases short, with 7 bases between. CDR3 amino acids: CASSLGQFQPQHF. The CDR3 region has the DNA TGTGCCAGCAGCTTAGGACAATTTCAGCCCCAGCATTTT.

This clone turned up a few times. The gene calls are TRBV5-5 and TRBJ2-1, with TRBD2 matching over 8 bases. The germline V gene encodes CDR1 SGHKS and CDR2 YYEKEE (reference sequence). The junction had 6 bases not matched to a gene; V was cut back by 4 bases and J by 3 bases. The CDR3 has 15 residues. CDR3 sequence (DNA): TGTGCCAGCAGCCACGATAGCGGGGTCTACAATGAGCAGTTCTTC. It encodes CASSHDSGVYNEQFF.

This clone was detected many times. The same CDR3 is also encoded by other DNA sequences in this sample. The V call is TRBV7-9, the J call TRBJ2-7, with 7 bases matching TRBD1. The CDR3 runs to 14 residues. The germline gives CDR1 SEHNR, CDR2 FQNEAQ (reference sequence). V lost 1 base to trimming and J lost 4 bases; unmatched junction nucleotides: 4. CDR3 bases: TGTGCCAGCAGCTTAGGACAGGGCGGATACGAGCAGTACTTC. It is translated as CASSLGQGGYEQYF.

The V call is TRBV11-2, the J call TRBJ2-2; no firm D call. V was trimmed by 4 bases and J by 4 bases, leaving 16 bases between them. The germline V gene has CDR1 SGHAT and CDR2 FQNNGV. This CDR3 is 16 amino acids long. The CDR3 bases are TGTGCCAGCAGCTCGATCAGCGACACGGGCACCGGGGAGCTGTTTTTT. It encodes CASSSISDTGTGELFF.

This clone was found once. This chain links TRBV30 with TRBJ2-2, with TRBD1 matching 8 bases. CDR1 and CDR2 from the germline V gene are GTSNPN and SVGIG (reference sequence). With 2 bases clipped from V and 4 bases from J, the junction kept 6 bases outside the gene matches. CDR3 length: 15 amino acids. DNA of the CDR3: TGTGCCTGGAGTAGGAGGACAGGGTCCACCGGGGAGCTGTTTTTT. Protein product: CAWSRRTGSTGELFF.

This clone appeared a few times. Other DNA sequences in this sample translate to the same CDR3. The chain links TRBV29-1 to TRBJ1-1; no definite D call. The CDR3 loop spans 11 amino acids. The germline CDR1 and CDR2 sequences are SQVTM and ANQGSEA. V was shortened by 5 bases and J by 4 bases, with 8 bases between the two germline ends. CDR3 residues: CSVPGGTEAFF. The CDR3 region has the DNA TGCAGCGTTCCAGGAGGCACTGAAGCTTTCTTT.

V gene TRBV7-3 combines with J gene TRBJ2-3; 7 bases line up with TRBD1. Trimming took 5 bases from V and 1 from J; bases not matched to a gene: 6. The CDR3 sequence is 15 residues long. Germline loops: CDR1 SGHTA, CDR2 FQGTGA. This chain's CDR3 is CASSPTGSGTDTQYF. The CDR3 DNA reads as TGTGCCAGCAGCCCGACAGGGTCTGGCACAGATACGCAGTATTTT.

This clone was picked up a small number of times. V usage is TRBV7-2 and J usage is TRBJ2-3, with TRBD1 matching over 7 bases. The germline CDR1 and CDR2 sequences are SGHTA and FQGNSA. Trimming took 2 bases from V and 6 from J; bases not matched to a gene: 14. This CDR3 region has 17 residues. CDR3 sequence (DNA): TGTGCCAGCAGCTTACCGCGACAGGGATCAAAGTTGGATACGCAGTATTTT. It yields the protein CASSLPRQGSKLDTQYF.